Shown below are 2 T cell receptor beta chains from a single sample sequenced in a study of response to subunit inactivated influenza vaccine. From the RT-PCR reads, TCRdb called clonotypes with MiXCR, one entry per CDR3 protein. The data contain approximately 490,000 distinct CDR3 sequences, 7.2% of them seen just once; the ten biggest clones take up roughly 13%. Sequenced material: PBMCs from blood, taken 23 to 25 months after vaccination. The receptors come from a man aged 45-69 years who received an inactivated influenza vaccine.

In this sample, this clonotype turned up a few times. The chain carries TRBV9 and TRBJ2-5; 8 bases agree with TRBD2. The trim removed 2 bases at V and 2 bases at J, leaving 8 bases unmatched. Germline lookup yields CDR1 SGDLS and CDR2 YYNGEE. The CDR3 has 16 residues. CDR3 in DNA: TGTGCCAGCAGCGTGGCGATAGCGGGAAATCAAGAGACCCAGTACTTC. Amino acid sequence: CASSVAIAGNQETQYF. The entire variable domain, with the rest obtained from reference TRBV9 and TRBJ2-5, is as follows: DSGVTQTPKHLITATGQRVTLRCSPRSGDLSVYWYQQSLDQGLQFLIQYYNGEERAKGNILERFSAQQFPDLHSELNLSSLELGDSALYFCASSVAIAGNQETQYFGPGTRLLVL.

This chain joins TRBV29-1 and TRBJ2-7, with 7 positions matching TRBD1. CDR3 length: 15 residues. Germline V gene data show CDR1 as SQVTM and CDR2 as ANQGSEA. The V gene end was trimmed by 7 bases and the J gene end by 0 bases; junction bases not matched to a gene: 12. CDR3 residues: CSAFIQGMGSYEQYF. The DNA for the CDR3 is TGCAGCGCGTTTATACAGGGGATGGGCTCCTACGAGCAGTACTTC.